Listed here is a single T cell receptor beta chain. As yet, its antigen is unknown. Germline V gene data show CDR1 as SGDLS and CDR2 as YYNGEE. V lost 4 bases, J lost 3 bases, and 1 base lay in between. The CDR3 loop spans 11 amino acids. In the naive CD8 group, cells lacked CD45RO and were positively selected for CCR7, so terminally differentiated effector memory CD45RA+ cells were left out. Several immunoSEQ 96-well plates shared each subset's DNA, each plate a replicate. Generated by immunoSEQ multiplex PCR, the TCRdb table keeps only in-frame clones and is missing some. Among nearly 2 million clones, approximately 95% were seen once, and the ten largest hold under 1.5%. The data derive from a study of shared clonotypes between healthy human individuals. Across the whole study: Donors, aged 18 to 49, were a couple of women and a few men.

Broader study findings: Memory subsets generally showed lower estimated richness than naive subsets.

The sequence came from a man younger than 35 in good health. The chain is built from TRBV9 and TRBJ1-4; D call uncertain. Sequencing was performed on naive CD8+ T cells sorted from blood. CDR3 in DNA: TGTGCCAGCAGCCCTAATGAAAAACTGTTTTTT. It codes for CASSPNEKLFF.